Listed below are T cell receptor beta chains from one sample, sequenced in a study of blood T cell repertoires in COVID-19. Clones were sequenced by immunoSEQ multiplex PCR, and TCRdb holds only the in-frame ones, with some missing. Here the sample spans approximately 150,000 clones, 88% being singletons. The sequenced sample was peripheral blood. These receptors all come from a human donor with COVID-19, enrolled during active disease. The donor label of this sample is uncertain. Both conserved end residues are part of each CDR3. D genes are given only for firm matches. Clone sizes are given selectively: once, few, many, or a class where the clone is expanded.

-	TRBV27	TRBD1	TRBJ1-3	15	TGTGCCAGCAGACCCGGGACAGGGGGACGAAACACCATATATTTT	CASRPGTGGRNTIYF
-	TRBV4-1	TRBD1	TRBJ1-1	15	TGCGCCAGCAGCCCGACGGGACAGGGGGACGCTGAAGCTTTCTTT	CASSPTGQGDAEAFF
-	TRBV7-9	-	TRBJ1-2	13	TGTGCCAGCAGCCAGACAGCCCTCTATGGCTACACCTTC	CASSQTALYGYTF
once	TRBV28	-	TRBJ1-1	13	TGTGCCAGCAGTTTATCTCGGGACACTGAAGCTTTCTTT	CASSLSRDTEAFF
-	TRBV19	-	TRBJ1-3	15	TGTGCCAGTAGCCGACAGAAAAGCTCTGGAAACACCATATATTTT	CASSRQKSSGNTIYF
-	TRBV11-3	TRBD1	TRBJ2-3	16	TGTGCCAGCAGCTTAGAGGGGACAGGGAGCACAGATACGCAGTATTTT	CASSLEGTGSTDTQYF
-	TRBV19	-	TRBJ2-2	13	TGTGCCAGTAGTCCGACAAACGCCGGGGAGCTGTTTTTT	CASSPTNAGELFF
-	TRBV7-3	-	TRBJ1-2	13	TGTGCCAGCAGCTTAGCAACAGGGAGCGGCTACACCTTC	CASSLATGSGYTF
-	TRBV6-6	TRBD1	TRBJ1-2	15	TGTGCCAGCAGTTACACAGGGGGTGCTAACTATGGCTACACCTTC	CASSYTGGANYGYTF
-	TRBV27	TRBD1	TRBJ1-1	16	TGTGCCAGCAGTCCCGGGACAGGGGACTTGAACACTGAAGCTTTCTTT	CASSPGTGDLNTEAFF
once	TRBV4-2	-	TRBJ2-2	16	TGTGCCAGCAGCCAAGAGTCCGGGAGTAGGGGCGGGGAGCTGTTTTTT	CASSQESGSRGGELFF
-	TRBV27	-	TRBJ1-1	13	TGTGCCAGCAAACGGGGAGGGGACACTGAAGCTTTCTTT	CASKRGGDTEAFF
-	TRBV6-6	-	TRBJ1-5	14	TGTGCCAGCAGAGATACAAGGGACAAACCCCAGGAGCATTTT	CASRDTRDKPQEHF
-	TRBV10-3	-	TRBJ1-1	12	TGTGCCATCAGGCGGGGGAACACTGAAGCTTTCTTT	CAIRRGNTEAFF
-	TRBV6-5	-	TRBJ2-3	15	TGTGCCAGCAGTTACTCACCAGGGAGCACAGATACGCAGTATTTT	CASSYSPGSTDTQYF
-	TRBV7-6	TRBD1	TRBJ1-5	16	TGTGCCAGCAGCTCCCTAGCAGGGGGCTGCAATCAGCCCCAGCATTTT	CASSSLAGGCNQPQHF
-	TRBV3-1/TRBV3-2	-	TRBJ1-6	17	TGTGCCAGCAGCCAAGATCTAGGACTCTCCTATAATTCACCCCTCCACTTT	CASSQDLGLSYNSPLHF
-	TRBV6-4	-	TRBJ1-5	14	TGTGCCAGCAGTTTCGACAGGAGGCATCAGCCCCAGCATTTT	CASSFDRRHQPQHF
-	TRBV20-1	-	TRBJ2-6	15	TGCAGTGCTATTGACGTAAACTCTGGGGCCAACGTCCTGACTTTC	CSAIDVNSGANVLTF
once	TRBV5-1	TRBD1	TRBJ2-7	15	TGCGCCAGCAGCTTGGGGGGACAGGGGATCCACGAGCAGTACTTC	CASSLGGQGIHEQYF
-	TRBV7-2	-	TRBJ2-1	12	TGTGCCAGCAGCCCCCACTACAATGAGCAGTTCTTC	CASSPHYNEQFF
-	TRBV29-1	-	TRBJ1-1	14	TGCAGCGTTGCCACAGGAATTCCCCACACTGAAGCTTTCTTT	CSVATGIPHTEAFF
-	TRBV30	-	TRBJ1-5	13	TGTGCCTGGAGCGCCAAGGGGGACCAGCCCCAGCATTTT	CAWSAKGDQPQHF
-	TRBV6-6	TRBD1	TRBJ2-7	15	TGTGCCAGCAGTTACCCCCAGGGGGCCACCTACGAGCAGTACTTC	CASSYPQGATYEQYF
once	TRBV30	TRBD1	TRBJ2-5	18	TGTGCCTGGATCGTACCGTCTCCCGGGACAGGGCTTTGTGAGACCCAGTACTTC	CAWIVPSPGTGLCETQYF
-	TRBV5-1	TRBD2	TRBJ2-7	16	TGCGCCAGCAGCTTGGTTGTGGGGACTAGCGCCTACGAGCAGTACTTC	CASSLVVGTSAYEQYF
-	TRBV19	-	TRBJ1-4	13	TGTGCCAGTAACATTGCAACTAATGAAAAACTGTTTTTT	CASNIATNEKLFF
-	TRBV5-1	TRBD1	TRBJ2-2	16	TGCGCCAGCAGCTTGGGAGGGGGCTTGAACACCGGGGAGCTGTTTTTT	CASSLGGGLNTGELFF
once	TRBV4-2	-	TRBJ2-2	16	TGTGCCAGCAGCCAAGAGGTCGGGATGAACACCGGGGAGCTGTTTTTT	CASSQEVGMNTGELFF
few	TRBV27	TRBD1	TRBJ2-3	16	TGTGCCAGCAGTTTATCGACAGGGGGTGGGGTAGAATCGCAGTATTTT	CASSLSTGGGVESQYF
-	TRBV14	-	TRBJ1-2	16	TGTGCCAGCAGCCAAGATAGGCTAGCCAGATTTCCATCCTACACCTTC	CASSQDRLARFPSYTF
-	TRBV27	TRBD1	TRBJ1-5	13	TGTGCCAGCGCCTGGACAGGGAATCAGCCCCAGCATTTT	CASAWTGNQPQHF
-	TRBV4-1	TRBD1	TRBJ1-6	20	TGCGCCAGCAGCCAAGATGGGGGGGACAGGCGCACACTTCTTAATTCACCCCTCCACTTT	CASSQDGGDRRTLLNSPLHF
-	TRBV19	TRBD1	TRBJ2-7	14	TGTGCCAGTAGTGCCGGACAGGGAGGCTACGAGCAGTACTTC	CASSAGQGGYEQYF
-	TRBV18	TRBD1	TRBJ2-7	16	TGTGCCAGCTCTCCACCCGCCGGGACAGGGAGCCACGAGCAGTACTTC	CASSPPAGTGSHEQYF
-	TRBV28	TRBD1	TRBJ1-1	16	TGTGCCAGCAGGGCGACCAGGGGGCGGTTGAACACTGAAGCTTTCTTT	CASRATRGRLNTEAFF
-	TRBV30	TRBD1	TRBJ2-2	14	TGTGCCTGGACGCCTGGACAGGGGGCCGGGGAGCTGTTTTTT	CAWTPGQGAGELFF
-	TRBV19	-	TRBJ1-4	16	TGTGCCAGTAGTGGCCGCGGGCTGGGATCGGTTGAAAAACTGTTTTTT	CASSGRGLGSVEKLFF
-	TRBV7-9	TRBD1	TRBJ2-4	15	TGTGCCAGCAGCTTGGACAGGGTAGCCAAAAACATTCAGTACTTC	CASSLDRVAKNIQYF
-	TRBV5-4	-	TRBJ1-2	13	TGTGCCAGCACCACTGCCCCTCCTCATGGCTACACCTTC	CASTTAPPHGYTF
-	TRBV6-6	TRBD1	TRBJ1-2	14	TGTGCCAGCAGTTACCTTGGGACAGGATATGGCTACACCTTC	CASSYLGTGYGYTF